A single sample is the source of the 5 T cell receptor beta chains below, sequenced in a study of blood T cells in healthy people across ages (dated by TCRdb to 2014 to 2015). The method behind the library was 5' RACE. Data came from an Illumina HiSeq 2500. A second PCR of roughly 6 to 12 cycles was performed with a sample-barcoded 5' primer and a J-beta primer mix. TCRdb applied fastp at Q25 and MiXCR to the public reads, then kept only in-frame beta chains. For every CDR3 protein sequence, its rows merge into one entry that carries the most common genes and DNA. This sample is represented by about 500,000 distinct CDR3 sequences; under 30% of them were singletons. The ten biggest clones cover 8.7% of the sample. The same sample was also used in a study of T cells of mothers and their children.

Source material: blood. The receptor set was obtained from a boy aged 5-17 years in good health.

This chain connects TRBV20-1 to TRBJ2-5; 15 positions agree with TRBD2. Near its end, the DNA agrees better with TRBJ2-1, so the J call may be wrong. The CDR3 loop spans 14 amino acids. Germline loops: CDR1 DFQATT, CDR2 SNEGSKA (reference sequence). CDR3 bases: TGCAGTCTTTCCTTAGGACTAGCGGGGGGGAAGCAGTTCTTC. Translating it yields CSLSLGLAGGKQFF.

This clonotype was found a few times. The genes are TRBV6-6 and TRBJ2-5, with 10 bases identical to TRBD1. Germline V gene lookup returns CDR1 MNHNY and CDR2 SVGAGI (reference sequence). The CDR3 is made up of 14 amino acids. Trimming at V came to 5 bases and at J to 3 bases, leaving 3 bases not matched to a gene. The CDR3 DNA reads TGTGCCAGCAGTGGACAGGGGGGGAAAGAGACCCAGTACTTC. Its protein is CASSGQGGKETQYF.

Only a few counts were recorded for this clonotype. As DNA, the CDR3 is TGCAGTGCCGCAAAGACAGGGGTTGGGTACAATGAGCAGTTCTTC. This sequence encodes CSAAKTGVGYNEQFF. The gene calls are TRBV20-1 and TRBJ2-1, with 8 bases identical to TRBD1. Germline CDR1 reads DFQATT; CDR2 reads SNEGSKA (reference sequence). The V segment lost 6 bases and the J segment 4 bases; nucleotides outside the gene matches: 11. This CDR3 region has 15 residues.

The V gene is TRBV4-3, the J gene TRBJ1-6, with D possibly matching TRBD1 (6 bases). This CDR3 contains 16 residues. From germline, CDR1 is LGHNA and CDR2 YSLEER. Trimming took 0 bases from V and 7 from J, leaving 13 bases between them. The CDR3 coding sequence is TGCGCCAGCAGCCAAGATAGGGGGACGGACAATTCACCCCTCCACTTT. It encodes CASSQDRGTDNSPLHF.

The chain couples TRBV7-8 to TRBJ2-7, with 9 positions matching TRBD1. This CDR3 spans 16 amino acids. Trimming took 4 bases from V and 3 from J; bases not matched to a gene: 10. Germline-derived CDR1 and CDR2 are SGHVS and FQNEAQ. CDR3 coding DNA: TGTGCCAGCAGCTCGAACCGACAGGGGGTAAACTACGAGCAGTACTTC. Translated, it gives CASSSNRQGVNYEQYF. The full variable domain, its missing parts supplied by reference TRBV7-8 and TRBJ2-7, is GAGVSQSPRYKVAKRGQDVALRCDPISGHVSLFWYQQALGQGPEFLTYFQNEAQLDKSGLPSDRFFAERPEGSVSTLKIQRTQQEDSAVYLCASSSNRQGVNYEQYFGPGTRLTVT.